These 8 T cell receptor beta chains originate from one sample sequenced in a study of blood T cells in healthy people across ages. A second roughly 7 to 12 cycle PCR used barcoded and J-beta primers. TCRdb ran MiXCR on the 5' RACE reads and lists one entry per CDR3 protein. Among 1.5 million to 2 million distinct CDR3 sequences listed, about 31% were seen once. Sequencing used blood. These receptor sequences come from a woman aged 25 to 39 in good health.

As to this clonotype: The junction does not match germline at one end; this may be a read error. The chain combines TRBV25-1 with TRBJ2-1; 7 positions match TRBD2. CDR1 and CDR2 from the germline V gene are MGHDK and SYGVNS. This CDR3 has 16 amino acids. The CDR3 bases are TGTGCCAGCAGCTCTACTAGCGTTAGCTCCTACGATGAGCAGTTCTTC. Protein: CASSSTSVSSYDEQFF.

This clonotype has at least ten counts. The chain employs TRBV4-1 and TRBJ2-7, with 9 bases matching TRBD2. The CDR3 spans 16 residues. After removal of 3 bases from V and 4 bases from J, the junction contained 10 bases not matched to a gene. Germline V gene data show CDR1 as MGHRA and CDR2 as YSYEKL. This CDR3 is CASSHPSSGGFYEQYF. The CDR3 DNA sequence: TGCGCCAGCAGCCACCCATCCAGCGGGGGGTTTTACGAGCAGTACTTC.

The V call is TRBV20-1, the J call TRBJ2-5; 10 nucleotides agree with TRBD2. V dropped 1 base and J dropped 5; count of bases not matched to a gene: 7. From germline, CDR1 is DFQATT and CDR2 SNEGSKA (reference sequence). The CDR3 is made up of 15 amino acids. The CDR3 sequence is CSARVAGGTTETQYF. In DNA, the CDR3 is TGCAGTGCTAGAGTAGCGGGAGGCACCACGGAGACCCAGTACTTC.

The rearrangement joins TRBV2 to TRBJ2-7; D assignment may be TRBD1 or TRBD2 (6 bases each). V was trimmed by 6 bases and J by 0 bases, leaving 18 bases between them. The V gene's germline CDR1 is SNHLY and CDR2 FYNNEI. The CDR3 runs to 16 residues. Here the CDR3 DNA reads TGTGCCAGCAGCGGGGGCAGGGCGATGAGCTCCTACGAGCAGTACTTC. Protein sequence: CASSGGRAMSSYEQYF.

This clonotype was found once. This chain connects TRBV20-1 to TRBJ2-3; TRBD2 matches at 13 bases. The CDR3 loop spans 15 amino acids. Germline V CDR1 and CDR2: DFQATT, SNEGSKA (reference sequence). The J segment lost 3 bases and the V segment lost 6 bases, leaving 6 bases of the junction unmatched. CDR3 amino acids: CSAGLAGVFTDTQYF. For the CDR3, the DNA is TGCAGTGCCGGACTAGCGGGAGTTTTTACAGATACGCAGTATTTT.

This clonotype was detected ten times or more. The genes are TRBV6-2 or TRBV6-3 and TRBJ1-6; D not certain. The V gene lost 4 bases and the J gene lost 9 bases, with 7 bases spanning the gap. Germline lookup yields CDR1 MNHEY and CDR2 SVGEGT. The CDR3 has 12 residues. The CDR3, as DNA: TGTGCCAGCAGTTTCCCGGCTTCACCCCTCCACTTT. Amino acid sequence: CASSFPASPLHF.

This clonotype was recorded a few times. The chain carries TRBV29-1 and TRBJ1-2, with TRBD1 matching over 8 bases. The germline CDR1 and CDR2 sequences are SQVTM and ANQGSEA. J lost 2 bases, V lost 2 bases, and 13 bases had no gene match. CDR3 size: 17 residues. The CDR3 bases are TGCAGCGTTGAAACTAGAACAGGGGGATGGTCAAACTATGGCTACACCTTC. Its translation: CSVETRTGGWSNYGYTF.

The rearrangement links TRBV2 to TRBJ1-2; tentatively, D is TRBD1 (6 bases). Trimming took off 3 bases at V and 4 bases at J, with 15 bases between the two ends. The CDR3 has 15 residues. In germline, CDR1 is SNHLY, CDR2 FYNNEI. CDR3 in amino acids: CASSDRTASFYGYTF. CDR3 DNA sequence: TGTGCCAGCAGTGATCGGACAGCTTCTTTCTATGGCTACACCTTC.